This TCR beta chain appears in the sequencing data of a study of neurological immune-mediated disorders. This clonotype has ten or more counts. Time point defined: longitudinal time-point 2. From 2 million PBMCs stored at -80 C, the unsorted libraries were generated. TCRdb analysed the 5' RACE reads with MiXCR anew, one entry per CDR3 protein. The sample has tens of thousands of distinct CDR3 sequences; less than 10% are singletons. The source material was PBMCs. The clonotype was recovered from a young man in good health.

The CDR3 DNA reads as TGTGCCAGCAGCTTACCATCCTACGAGCAGTACTTC. This gives the protein CASSLPSYEQYF. The rearrangement joins TRBV5-5 to TRBJ2-7; no clear D. Trimming shortened V by 2 bases and J by 1 base, and 4 bases separated the two germline ends. Germline loops: CDR1 SGHKS, CDR2 YYEKEE (reference sequence). The length of the CDR3 is 12 residues. Using reference TRBV5-5 and TRBJ2-7 for the parts outside the CDR3, the full variable domain is DAGVTQSPTHLIKTRGQQVTLRCSPISGHKSVSWYQQVLGQGPQFIFQYYEKEERGRGNFPDRFSARQFPNYSSELNVNALLLGDSALYLCASSLPSYEQYFGPGTRLTVT.